This entry lists 23 T cell receptor beta chains sequenced from one sample in a study of response to subunit inactivated influenza vaccine. TCRdb processed the RT-PCR reads anew with MiXCR; each CDR3 protein has one entry. The sample gives approximately 530,000 distinct CDR3 sequences, about 8% of which show up once; roughly 13% is in the top ten. This material consisted of PBMCs from blood, taken less than 30 months after vaccination. The receptors here all came from a man between 45 and 75 years old who received an inactivated influenza vaccine.

Only a few counts were recorded for this clonotype. The genes are TRBV4-3 and TRBJ2-5; maybe TRBD1 (6 bases). Germline loops: CDR1 LGHNA, CDR2 YSLEER. The germline V and J ends were trimmed by 2 bases and 5 bases, with 15 bases remaining between them. The CDR3 length is 15 residues. This CDR3 reads CASSQSFTGSETQYF. The CDR3 DNA is TGCGCCAGCAGCCAAAGCTTTACAGGGAGTGAGACCCAGTACTTC.

The chain employs TRBV27 and TRBJ1-1; D possibly corresponds to TRBD1 (6 bases). The V gene's germline CDR1 is MNHEY and CDR2 SMNVEV (reference sequence). The CDR3 is made up of 13 amino acids. Deletions cut 5 bases from V and 4 bases from J, with 11 bases between. The CDR3 DNA follows: TGTGCCAGCAGTCCACTACAGGGCACTGAAGCTTTCTTT. This sequence encodes CASSPLQGTEAFF.

This clonotype was seen more than once but under ten times. This sequence joins TRBV19 and TRBJ1-4, with TRBD1 identical over 10 bases. The germline V gene encodes CDR1 LNHDA and CDR2 SQIVND (reference sequence). J gave up 0 bases and V 10 bases, and 5 bases lay outside the gene matches. This CDR3 region has 15 residues. The CDR3 nucleotides are TGTGCCACCGGGGACAGGGGAGCAACTAATGAAAAACTGTTTTTT. Translating gives CATGDRGATNEKLFF.

This clonotype has just a few counts. J is TRBJ1-2 and V is TRBV27; 7 positions agree with TRBD1. J was trimmed by 0 bases and V by 4 bases; bases with no gene match: 8. The CDR3 contains 16 residues. Germline lookup yields CDR1 MNHEY and CDR2 SMNVEV (reference sequence). DNA for the CDR3: TGTGCCAGCAGTTACGAACAGGGGCCATCTAACTATGGCTACACCTTC. Translating it yields CASSYEQGPSNYGYTF.

This clonotype came up many times. This sequence joins TRBV3-1 and TRBJ2-7; TRBD1 matches 8 bases. Per germline, CDR1 LGHDT and CDR2 YNNKEL (reference sequence). V lost 4 bases and J lost 4; bases outside the gene matches: 12. The CDR3 is 16 residues long. The CDR3, as DNA: TGTGCCAGCAGCCTTGAGCAGGGGGCCAAGGTGTACGAGCAGTACTTC. Residues: CASSLEQGAKVYEQYF.

The rearrangement joins TRBV12-3 or TRBV12-4 to TRBJ2-3, with 12 bases aligning to TRBD1. The CDR3 totals 15 residues. The ends lost 3 bases at V and 9 bases at J; junction bases unmatched: 7. The CDR3 loop is CASSFGGQGAGTQYF. In DNA, the CDR3 is TGTGCCAGCAGTTTCGGGGGACAGGGGGCCGGAACGCAGTATTTT.

Many counts were recorded for this clonotype. V gene TRBV7-9 combines with J gene TRBJ2-3, with D unclear. This CDR3 has 14 residues. Germline V gene data show CDR1 as SEHNR and CDR2 as FQNEAQ (reference sequence). The V end was cut by 4 bases, the J end by 0 bases, with 8 bases between. Here the CDR3 DNA reads TGTGCCAGCAGCTCCGGTTATAGCACAGATACGCAGTATTTT. It encodes CASSSGYSTDTQYF.

This clonotype was detected only a few times. V is TRBV18 and J is TRBJ2-3; D uncertain. Looked up from germline, CDR1 is KGHSH and CDR2 is LQKENI. Deletions cut 2 bases from V and 6 bases from J, with 12 bases between. CDR3 length equals 14 residues. Here the CDR3 reads CASSPETVRDTQYF. The CDR3 DNA follows: TGTGCCAGCTCACCAGAAACAGTGAGGGATACGCAGTATTTT.

With regard to this clonotype: A read error may account for a junction end that differs from germline. The rearrangement joins TRBV4-3 to TRBJ2-7; no firm D call. CDR3 length: 14 amino acids. Looked up from germline, CDR1 is LGHNA and CDR2 is YSLEER. The CDR3 DNA follows: TGCGCCCGCAGCCAAGAACCCGACATCTACGAGCAGTACTTC. This translates into CARSQEPDIYEQYF.

The chain links TRBV6-2 or TRBV6-3 to TRBJ1-5, with D tentatively TRBD1 (6 bases). Trimming took 2 bases from V and 4 from J, leaving 12 bases between them. Per germline, CDR1 MNHEY and CDR2 SVGEGT. This CDR3 contains 15 residues. This CDR3 reads CASSYAGRGNQPQHF. For the CDR3, the DNA is TGTGCCAGCAGTTACGCGGGCAGGGGAAATCAGCCCCAGCATTTT.

As for this clonotype: One end of the junction is discordant with germline, which a read error may explain. The chain combines TRBV5-1 with TRBJ2-3; no clear D. Germline CDR1 SGHRS, CDR2 YFSETQ. This CDR3 spans 11 amino acids. CDR3 loop: CARSLDGTQYF. CDR3 DNA: TGCGCCAGAAGCTTGGACGGTACGCAGTATTTT.

This clonotype was seen a handful of times. CDR3 DNA: TGCAGTGCTATGGGGGTCCGTCGCACAGATACGCAGTATTTT. The encoded protein is CSAMGVRRTDTQYF. V is TRBV20-1 and J is TRBJ2-3, with D possibly being TRBD1 or TRBD2 (5 bases each). The CDR3 is made up of 14 amino acids. V lost 4 bases and J 1 base, leaving 12 bases between the germline ends. Germline V lookup: CDR1 DFQATT, CDR2 SNEGSKA (reference sequence).

CDR3: CSARFRTGREQYF. The CDR3 DNA sequence: TGCAGTGCTAGATTCCGGACAGGGCGCGAGCAGTACTTC. The chain joins TRBV20-1 to TRBJ2-7, with 8 bases aligning to TRBD1. Germline CDR1 DFQATT, CDR2 SNEGSKA (reference sequence). V lost 2 bases to trimming and J lost 6 bases; unmatched junction nucleotides: 6. CDR3 length equals 13 residues.

The chain recombines TRBV9 with TRBJ2-2; 15 bases match TRBD2. The CDR3 length is 16 residues. The V and J ends lost 3 bases and 8 bases, in that order; junction bases with no gene match: 5. Germline lookup yields CDR1 SGDLS and CDR2 YYNGEE. The CDR3 nucleotides are TGTGCCAGCAGCGACGGACTAGCGGGAGGGCCAGGGGAGCTGTTTTTT. This codes for CASSDGLAGGPGELFF.

This clonotype was found a few times. The V and J genes are TRBV7-2 and TRBJ2-3; 7 positions match TRBD2. The germline CDR1 and CDR2 sequences are SGHTA and FQGNSA. V shed 2 bases, J shed 6 bases, and the junction held 11 bases outside the gene matches. The CDR3 length is 16 residues. The CDR3 protein is CASSLSFAGALDTQYF. The CDR3 nucleotides read TGTGCCAGCAGCTTAAGTTTTGCGGGAGCTTTGGATACGCAGTATTTT.

V gene TRBV5-1 combines with J gene TRBJ1-3; no definite D call. The CDR3 covers 15 residues. Between the trimmed V and J ends, which lost 0 bases and 0 bases, there was a span of 7 bases. CDR1 SGHRS and CDR2 YFSETQ come from the germline V gene. CDR3 nucleotides: TGCGCCAGCAGCTTGGCTCAGAACTCTGGAAACACCATATATTTT. It codes for CASSLAQNSGNTIYF.

This clonotype showed up just a few times. The rearrangement uses TRBV6-1 and TRBJ1-5, with a tentative D call TRBD1 (5 bases). The germline V gene has CDR1 MNHNS and CDR2 SASEGT. Between the trimmed V and J ends, which lost 4 bases and 7 bases, there was a span of 20 bases. The CDR3 is 16 residues long. DNA of the CDR3: TGTGCCAGCAGTGGACATTGGGGGGATTCAGGGCAGCCCCAGCATTTT. Encoded protein: CASSGHWGDSGQPQHF.

This clonotype was counted many times. The chain combines TRBV7-9 with TRBJ2-1; D could derive from TRBD1 or TRBD2 (5 bases each). The CDR3 runs 15 residues. V lost 5 bases and J lost 4, with 15 bases in between. From germline, CDR1 is SEHNR and CDR2 FQNEAQ (reference sequence). The CDR3 DNA sequence: TGTGCCAGCAGCGGCTCCGGGACGCCTTACAATGAGCAGTTCTTC. Translation gives CASSGSGTPYNEQFF.

In its sample, this clonotype was seen many times. The chain links TRBV6-2 or TRBV6-3 to TRBJ2-1; D is undetermined. Trimming left V 6 bases short and J 5 bases short, with 2 bases between. The CDR3 length is 10 residues. CDR1 and CDR2 (germline): MNHEY, SVGEGT. CDR3 sequence: CASSNNEQFF. CDR3 nucleotide sequence: TGTGCCAGCAGCAACAATGAGCAGTTCTTC.

This clonotype was seen more than once but under ten times. The rearrangement joins TRBV4-3 to TRBJ1-1; tentatively, D is TRBD1 (6 bases). This CDR3 contains 15 residues. The V end lost 0 bases, the J end lost 3 bases, and 11 bases lay between the germline ends. Looked up from germline, CDR1 is LGHNA and CDR2 is YSLEER. CDR3 coding DNA: TGCGCCAGCAGCCAAGAACAGGGCGTAGACACTGAAGCTTTCTTT. Protein product: CASSQEQGVDTEAFF.

This clonotype was seen a few times. CDR3 sequence: CASSYYGQVAYEQYF. CDR3 in DNA: TGTGCCAGCAGCTACTATGGACAGGTAGCCTACGAGCAGTACTTC. This chain connects TRBV7-2 to TRBJ2-7; 7 bases line up with TRBD1. Germline CDR1 and CDR2: SGHTA and FQGNSA. CDR3 length equals 15 residues. J gave up 2 bases and V 4 bases, and 8 bases lay outside the gene matches.

This clonotype occurred many times. The J gene is TRBJ2-1, the V gene TRBV4-3; 8 bases agree with TRBD2. This CDR3 region has 16 residues. Germline V CDR1 and CDR2: LGHNA, YSLEER. The J segment lost 6 bases and the V segment lost 4 bases, leaving 11 bases of the junction unmatched. This chain's CDR3 is CASSRSGLGGFNEQFF. Written as DNA, the CDR3 is TGCGCCAGCAGCCGATCGGGACTAGGGGGGTTCAATGAGCAGTTCTTC.

This clonotype was found many times. V is TRBV5-1 and J is TRBJ2-3; 12 bases agree with TRBD2. The CDR3 spans 15 residues. J was trimmed by 2 bases and V by 6 bases; bases with no gene match: 4. The germline gives CDR1 SGHRS, CDR2 YFSETQ. The CDR3 protein is CASNRLAGATDTQYF. DNA for the CDR3: TGCGCCAGCAACAGACTAGCGGGGGCCACAGATACGCAGTATTTT.